The source of this T cell receptor beta chain is a study of cytomegalovirus exposure and HLA in healthy donors. Study-level points and caveats: Cytomegalovirus association was assigned to more than 150 TCR beta chains.

Both 60 Vbeta primers and 13 Jbeta primers went into the PCR. Produced via immunoSEQ multiplex PCR; TCRdb's table is partial and in-frame only. This sample carries about 150,000 clones, 75% to 85% of them seen once, and the ten largest clones take approximately 1.5%. The CDR3 runs to 15 residues. V was pared by 6 bases and J by 3 bases, with 15 bases between. Germline V lookup: CDR1 SNHLY, CDR2 FYNNEI. Notes on this clone: What it recognizes is unknown.

The receptor was derived from a woman aged 25 to 39 in good health and CMV-seropositive. Sequences were obtained from PBMCs. The chain is built from TRBV2 and TRBJ1-3; tentative D call: TRBD1 (6 bases). CDR3 in amino acids: CASRPGGGDGNTIYF. For the CDR3, the DNA is TGTGCCAGCAGGCCGGGGGGGGGCGATGGAAACACCATATATTTT.